Listed here are 18 T cell receptor beta chains from one sample, sequenced in a study of early T cells in non-severe SARS-CoV-2 infection. From the 5' RACE reads, TCRdb called clonotypes with MiXCR, one entry per CDR3 protein. This table holds roughly 57,000 distinct CDR3 sequences, around 12% found once. Material for sequencing was whole blood. These receptors came from an adult who was a healthcare worker with PCR-confirmed SARS-CoV-2 infection or an uninfected control (not recorded which).

This clonotype was observed a handful of times. The chain carries TRBV4-3 and TRBJ2-3, with D unclear. This CDR3 region has 13 residues. Germline V gives CDR1 LGHNA, CDR2 YSLEER. V gave up 4 bases and J gave up 5 bases, with 10 bases separating them. The CDR3 sequence is CASSRTGVDTQYF. CDR3 bases: TGCGCCAGCAGCCGAACGGGCGTAGATACGCAGTATTTT.

This clonotype showed up just a few times. This chain connects TRBV5-6 to TRBJ2-2; D uncertain. CDR1 and CDR2 (germline): SGHDT, YYEEEE. V shed 6 bases and J shed 2 bases, with 14 bases lying between them. The CDR3 length is 15 residues. For the CDR3, the DNA is TGTGCCAGCACCATAGGAACACCTAACACCGGGGAGCTGTTTTTT. This codes for CASTIGTPNTGELFF.

Only a few counts were recorded for this clonotype. This chain joins TRBV7-9 and TRBJ2-5; no clear D gene. CDR1 is SEHNR, CDR2 FQNEAQ, per germline (reference sequence). Trimming shortened V by 0 bases and J by 1 base, and 12 bases separated the two germline ends. This CDR3 spans 16 amino acids. CDR3 sequence reads: CASSLADGRPQETQYF. CDR3 in DNA: TGTGCCAGCAGCTTAGCGGATGGACGACCCCAAGAGACCCAGTACTTC.

This clonotype was picked up a small number of times. As DNA, the CDR3 is TGCGCCAGCAGCCTGGGACACCCCACAGATACGCAGTATTTT. Translation: CASSLGHPTDTQYF. The chain couples TRBV5-1 to TRBJ2-3; a weak D match, TRBD1 (6 bases). Germline assignment: CDR1 SGHRS and CDR2 YFSETQ. Trimming removed 4 bases at V and 2 bases at J, with 11 bases between. CDR3 length: 14 residues.

This clonotype was detected ten times or more. This chain joins TRBV2 and TRBJ2-4, with D unclear. The CDR3 loop spans 14 amino acids. Germline lookup yields CDR1 SNHLY and CDR2 FYNNEI. The germline V and J ends were trimmed by 6 bases and 0 bases, with 9 bases remaining between them. This CDR3 reads CASRLYLAKNIQYF. In DNA, the CDR3 is TGTGCCAGCAGACTGTACCTAGCCAAAAACATTCAGTACTTC.

This clonotype was recorded many times. The chain uses TRBV2 and TRBJ1-6, with 7 bases that match TRBD1. Germline V lookup: CDR1 SNHLY, CDR2 FYNNEI. The V segment lost 7 bases and the J segment 5 bases; nucleotides outside the gene matches: 8. This CDR3 contains 15 residues. CDR3 sequence (DNA): TGTGCCAGCACCAAGCAGGGGGTCGATAATTCACCCCTCCACTTT. It codes for CASTKQGVDNSPLHF.

Notes on this clonotype: This clone may be a read error of a much larger clone one base away. The J gene is TRBJ2-7, the V gene TRBV15; no reliable D call. CDR3 size: 14 residues. Trimming stripped 3 bases from V and 9 bases from J, with 18 bases between. Germline V CDR1 and CDR2: LNHNV, YYDKDF (reference sequence). CDR3 nucleotide sequence: TGTGCCACCAGCAGTCTCCGACCTACGGGCGTGCAGTACTTC. As protein: CATSSLRPTGVQYF.

Many counts were recorded for this clonotype. The chain couples TRBV28 to TRBJ2-3; 11 bases align to TRBD2. Germline CDR1 reads MDHEN; CDR2 reads SYDVKM. CDR3 length: 18 residues. Trimming removed 3 bases from V and 3 bases from J; junction bases left unmatched: 11. The CDR3 protein is CASSLTRLAGKKTDTQYF. DNA for the CDR3: TGTGCCAGCAGTTTGACCCGACTAGCGGGGAAGAAAACAGATACGCAGTATTTT. The complete variable domain, with remaining parts taken from reference TRBV28 and TRBJ2-3, reads DVKVTQSSRYLVKRTGEKVFLECVQDMDHENMFWYRQDPGLGLRLIYFSYDVKMKEKGDIPEGYSVSREKKERFSLILESASTNQTSMYLCASSLTRLAGKKTDTQYFGPGTRLTVL.

This clonotype was recorded many times. The chain has TRBV2 and TRBJ2-1; TRBD2 matches at 11 bases. The J segment lost 10 bases and the V segment lost 7 bases, leaving 12 bases of the junction unmatched. CDR1 SNHLY and CDR2 FYNNEI come from the germline V gene. The CDR3 consists of 15 residues. In DNA form, the CDR3 reads TGTGCCAGCAAGCGATTACTGACTAGCGGGGCCGAGCAGTTCTTC. As protein: CASKRLLTSGAEQFF. The full variable domain, rest sourced from reference TRBV2 and TRBJ2-1, is EPEVTQTPSHQVTQMGQEVILRCVPISNHLYFYWYRQILGQKVEFLVSFYNNEISEKSEIFDDQFSVERPDGSNFTLKIRSTKLEDSAMYFCASKRLLTSGAEQFFGPGTRLTVL.

This clonotype was counted a few times. This rearrangement joins TRBV7-6 to TRBJ1-6; D is uncertain. This CDR3 region has 14 residues. Trimming left V 4 bases short and J 9 bases short, with 13 bases between. Germline V gene sequence: CDR1 SGHVS, CDR2 FNYEAQ. CDR3 loop: CASSSPGSGSPLHF. Written as DNA, the CDR3 is TGTGCCAGCAGCTCTCCGGGGTCCGGTTCACCCCTCCACTTT. The entire variable domain, with the rest obtained from reference TRBV7-6 and TRBJ1-6, is as follows: GAGVSQSPRYKVTKRGQDVALRCDPISGHVSLYWYRQALGQGPEFLTYFNYEAQQDKSGLPNDRFSAERPEGSISTLTIQRTEQRDSAMYRCASSSPGSGSPLHFGNGTRLTVT.

The chain carries TRBV11-3 and TRBJ1-2; D is undetermined. Trimming shortened V by 5 bases and J by 2 bases, and 6 bases separated the two germline ends. This CDR3 region has 12 residues. Germline CDR1 is SGHNT and CDR2 is YENEEA. In DNA, the CDR3 is TGTGCCAGCAGCCCAGAGAACTATGGCTACACCTTC. Residues: CASSPENYGYTF. The variable domain in full, completed from reference TRBV11-3 and TRBJ1-2, reads EAGVVQSPRYKIIEKKQPVAFWCNPISGHNTLYWYLQNLGQGPELLIRYENEEAVDDSQLPKDRFSAERLKGVDSTLKIQPAELGDSAVYLCASSPENYGYTFGSGTRLTVV.

The sample holds a few counts of this clonotype. The chain combines TRBV12-3 or TRBV12-4 with TRBJ2-3; 15 bases agree with TRBD2. The ends lost 6 bases at V and 1 base at J; junction bases unmatched: 2. This CDR3 region has 16 residues. CDR3 loop: CASRRTSGGGTDTQYF. The DNA for the CDR3 is TGTGCCAGCAGACGGACTAGCGGGGGGGGCACAGATACGCAGTATTTT.

There are many counts of this clonotype. This chain uses TRBV20-1 with TRBJ2-1, with D perhaps TRBD1 or TRBD2 (5 bases each). V lost 2 bases and J lost 7, with 18 bases in between. The CDR3 is 15 residues long. The germline gives CDR1 DFQATT, CDR2 SNEGSKA (reference sequence). This CDR3 reads CSARSDGALGNEQFF. In nucleotides, the CDR3 is TGCAGTGCTAGATCGGACGGGGCATTGGGTAATGAGCAGTTCTTC.

The J gene is TRBJ1-4, the V gene TRBV12-3 or TRBV12-4; D perhaps matches TRBD1 (5 bases). V lost 8 bases to trimming and J lost 7 bases, with 14 bases between them. The CDR3 sequence is 13 residues long. The CDR3 coding sequence is TGTGCCAGCTCTGAGGGGCTTGGTGAAAAACTGTTTTTT. Protein product: CASSEGLGEKLFF.

For the CDR3, the DNA is TGTGCCAGCAGTATCAGGGGGGAAAGGGGAAACACCATATATTTT. Translation: CASSIRGERGNTIYF. This rearrangement joins TRBV6-6 to TRBJ1-3; 7 nucleotides line up with TRBD1. In germline, CDR1 is MNHNY, CDR2 SVGAGI (reference sequence). The CDR3 loop spans 15 amino acids. Trimming removed 5 bases from V and 4 bases from J; junction bases left unmatched: 8.

The rearrangement joins TRBV3-1 to TRBJ1-2; D is undetermined. Trimming took off 0 bases at V and 0 bases at J, with 2 bases between the two ends. Germline V gene sequence: CDR1 LGHDT, CDR2 YNNKEL (reference sequence). The CDR3 spans 13 residues. CDR3 sequence reads: CASSQEANYGYTF. Here the CDR3 DNA reads TGTGCCAGCAGCCAAGAAGCTAACTATGGCTACACCTTC. Using reference TRBV3-1 and TRBJ1-2 for the parts outside the CDR3, the full variable domain is DTAVSQTPKYLVTQMGNDKSIKCEQNLGHDTMYWYKQDSKKFLKIMFSYNNKELIINETVPNRFSPKSPDKAHLNLHINSLELGDSAVYFCASSQEANYGYTFGSGTRLTVV.

This chain joins TRBV20-1 and TRBJ1-2, with unresolved D. Germline CDR1 DFQATT, CDR2 SNEGSKA (reference sequence). Trimming left V 6 bases short and J 1 base short, with 12 bases between. The CDR3 sequence is 13 residues long. The chain's CDR3 is CSAILGVNYGYTF. The DNA of the CDR3 is TGCAGTGCCATTCTGGGCGTTAACTATGGCTACACCTTC.

This clonotype was counted only a few times. V and J are TRBV12-3 or TRBV12-4 and TRBJ2-5; TRBD2 agrees at 10 bases. The CDR3 runs to 15 residues. V shed 7 bases and J 9 bases; nucleotides not matched to a gene: 14. The CDR3 sequence is CASTRGLAGEGAQYF. The CDR3, as DNA: TGTGCCAGCACCAGGGGGCTAGCGGGGGAAGGGGCCCAGTACTTC.